One and the same sample provided the 25 T cell receptor beta chains below, sequenced in a study of blood T cells in healthy people across ages. Primers used in a second PCR of about 6 to 11 cycles were a sample-barcoded 5' primer and a J-beta primer mix. TCRdb reprocessed the 5' RACE reads with MiXCR, giving one entry per CDR3 protein. The sample contains just under 750,000 distinct CDR3 sequences, about 20% of which appear only once. The specimen was blood. These receptors all stem from a man aged 70-80 years in good health.

The J gene is TRBJ1-1, the V gene TRBV29-1; D possibly corresponds to TRBD1 (5 bases). Germline CDR1 is SQVTM and CDR2 is ANQGSEA. This CDR3 has 12 amino acids. Trimming stripped 4 bases from V and 3 bases from J, with 9 bases between. This CDR3 is CSVAQGDTEAFF. CDR3 bases: TGCAGCGTTGCGCAAGGGGACACTGAAGCTTTCTTT.

This clonotype was counted between two and nine times. The chain is built from TRBV5-6 and TRBJ2-3; TRBD2 matches at 7 bases. CDR1 SGHDT and CDR2 YYEEEE come from the germline V gene. This CDR3 spans 16 amino acids. Losses at the gene ends were 4 bases for V and 2 bases for J; bases not matched to a gene: 10. The chain's CDR3 is CASSPAGRELTDTQYF. The CDR3 region has the DNA TGTGCCAGCAGCCCGGCAGGGCGGGAGCTCACAGATACGCAGTATTTT.

The rearrangement links TRBV6-6 to TRBJ2-6; D is unclear. Germline V gene sequence: CDR1 MNHNY, CDR2 SVGAGI (reference sequence). V gave up 8 bases and J gave up 1 base, with 9 bases separating them. The CDR3 runs 14 residues. CDR3 nucleotide sequence: TGTGCCAGCCTCCGTGGTTCTGGGGCCAACGTCCTGACTTTC. Protein product: CASLRGSGANVLTF.

The table lists this clonotype with many counts. This sequence joins TRBV12-3 or TRBV12-4 and TRBJ1-4; TRBD1 agrees at 9 bases. After removal of 9 bases from V and 8 bases from J, the junction contained 10 bases not matched to a gene. CDR3 length equals 14 residues. CDR3 sequence (DNA): TGTGCCAGGGACAGGGGCCGCCGAGAGGAAAAACTGTTTTTT. It codes for CARDRGRREEKLFF.

This clonotype has only a few counts. DNA for the CDR3: TGTGCCAGCAGGAACTCTCAGGTCGGGGGTGACTACACCTTC. Protein product: CASRNSQVGGDYTF. This sequence joins TRBV6-4 and TRBJ1-2; TRBD1 might be the D (5 bases). Per the germline V gene, CDR1 is MRHNA and CDR2 is SNTAGT. The CDR3 spans 14 residues. V gave up 6 bases and J gave up 10 bases, with 21 bases separating them.

The chain couples TRBV27 to TRBJ2-3; possibly TRBD2 for D (6 bases). The V end lost 6 bases, the J end lost 0 bases, and 22 bases lay between the germline ends. This CDR3 has 18 amino acids. Germline lookup yields CDR1 MNHEY and CDR2 SMNVEV (reference sequence). The CDR3 sequence is CASSRSRRIAASTDTQYF. Here the CDR3 DNA reads TGTGCCAGCAGCCGCTCCCGGAGAATAGCGGCTAGCACAGATACGCAGTATTTT.

J is TRBJ2-3 and V is TRBV18; 10 nucleotides agree with TRBD1. In germline, CDR1 is KGHSH, CDR2 LQKENI. This CDR3 has 15 amino acids. After removal of 4 bases from V and 5 bases from J, the junction contained 6 bases not matched to a gene. The CDR3 coding sequence is TGTGCCAGCTCACTCGGACAGGGGGAAGTAGATACGCAGTATTTT. It translates to CASSLGQGEVDTQYF.

This clonotype was detected a few times. This rearrangement joins TRBV19 to TRBJ1-1; D possibly corresponds to TRBD1 (5 bases). This CDR3 comprises 13 residues. CDR1 LNHDA and CDR2 SQIVND come from the germline V gene (reference sequence). V lost 5 bases and J lost 4, with 11 bases in between. Here the CDR3 reads CASSFRVGTEAFF. The CDR3 DNA sequence: TGTGCCAGTAGTTTCAGGGTCGGCACTGAAGCTTTCTTT.

A few counts support this clonotype. The rearrangement uses TRBV15 and TRBJ1-5, with D possibly TRBD1 on 5 matching bases. V was cut by 0 bases and J by 1 base, with 7 bases left in between. Germline assignment: CDR1 LNHNV and CDR2 YYDKDF (reference sequence). The CDR3 has 15 amino acids. CDR3 in amino acids: CATSRDRGSNQPQHF. The CDR3 nucleotides read TGTGCCACCAGCAGAGATCGGGGGAGCAATCAGCCCCAGCATTTT.

This sequence joins TRBV7-9 and TRBJ2-1; TRBD2 agrees at 8 bases. The CDR3 runs to 17 residues. The junction had 6 bases not matched to a gene; V was cut back by 0 bases and J by 2 bases. CDR1 is SEHNR, CDR2 FQNEAQ, per germline (reference sequence). The CDR3, as DNA: TGTGCCAGCAGCTTAGCGAACCAGCGGGAGACCTACAATGAGCAGTTCTTC. It encodes CASSLANQRETYNEQFF.

This clonotype was observed a few times. The chain is built from TRBV12-3 or TRBV12-4 and TRBJ1-6, with unresolved D. The CDR3 is made up of 12 amino acids. The V end was cut by 2 bases, the J end by 9 bases, with 5 bases between. The CDR3 loop is CASSLHRSPLHF. The CDR3, as DNA: TGTGCCAGCAGTTTACATCGTTCACCCCTCCACTTT.

The V call is TRBV5-1, the J call TRBJ2-3; tentatively, D is TRBD2 (6 bases). V lost 4 bases and J 6 bases, leaving 12 bases between the germline ends. The CDR3 covers 13 residues. The germline gives CDR1 SGHRS, CDR2 YFSETQ. In DNA form, the CDR3 reads TGCGCCAGCAGCCCCCACGGAGGGGATACGCAGTATTTT. Amino acid sequence: CASSPHGGDTQYF.

This clonotype has only a few counts. This sequence joins TRBV13 and TRBJ2-3; the D gene is possibly TRBD2 (6 bases). The CDR3 extends over 16 amino acids. The V end lost 0 bases, the J end lost 5 bases, and 15 bases lay between the germline ends. Germline V lookup: CDR1 PRHDT, CDR2 FYEKMQ (reference sequence). For the CDR3, the DNA is TGTGCCAGCAGCTTAGGCCGGGGGAGTTACGGAGATACGCAGTATTTT. Amino acid sequence: CASSLGRGSYGDTQYF.

This clonotype has only a few counts. J is TRBJ2-4 and V is TRBV20-1, with TRBD2 matching over 13 bases. Trimming took 5 bases from V and 0 from J; bases not matched to a gene: 4. This CDR3 comprises 16 residues. In germline, CDR1 is DFQATT, CDR2 SNEGSKA (reference sequence). The CDR3 coding sequence is TGCAGTGCTGCTAGACTAGCGGGAGGAGCCAAAAACATTCAGTACTTC. Protein sequence: CSAARLAGGAKNIQYF.

CDR3 region: CASSLSPSKQETQYF. Here the CDR3 DNA reads TGTGCCAGCAGCTTGTCGCCTAGCAAACAAGAGACCCAGTACTTC. The chain uses TRBV5-5 and TRBJ2-5, with D perhaps matching TRBD2 (5 bases). The CDR3 length is 15 residues. Germline CDR1 SGHKS, CDR2 YYEKEE (reference sequence). Trimming removed 1 base at V and 2 bases at J, with 12 bases between.

This clonotype came up a few times. This chain connects TRBV12-3 or TRBV12-4 to TRBJ2-1; unclear D gene. V was cut by 5 bases and J by 0 bases, with 20 bases left in between. The length of the CDR3 is 18 residues. CDR3 in DNA: TGTGCCAGCAGTCCCGGTGGCCTGGCGCGGAGCTCCTACAATGAGCAGTTCTTC. This gives the protein CASSPGGLARSSYNEQFF.

Comments on this clonotype: The CDR3 carries no conserved terminal phenylalanine or tryptophan, so it likely arises from a read error. The chain links TRBV20-1 to TRBJ1-1; tentative D call: TRBD1 (5 bases). The germline V and J ends were trimmed by 6 bases and 7 bases, with 15 bases remaining between them. This CDR3 is 12 amino acids long. CDR1 DFQATT and CDR2 SNEGSKA come from the germline V gene (reference sequence). The CDR3 region is CSAGLGADEAFL. CDR3 nucleotides: TGCAGTGCAGGGCTAGGGGCTGATGAAGCTTTCCTT.

In its sample, this clonotype was seen a few times. The rearrangement uses TRBV7-6 and TRBJ2-3; 7 positions agree with TRBD2. Unmatched junction bases numbered 14, after V lost 2 bases and J lost 3 bases. The CDR3 spans 18 residues. CDR1 SGHVS and CDR2 FNYEAQ come from the germline V gene. CDR3: CASSLTPRSSGSTDTQYF. As DNA, the CDR3 is TGTGCCAGCAGCTTAACCCCGCGGAGTAGCGGGTCTACAGATACGCAGTATTTT.

A few counts support this clonotype. V is TRBV6-1 and J is TRBJ2-5; a weak D match, TRBD2 (7 bases). This CDR3 comprises 11 residues. Germline V gives CDR1 MNHNS, CDR2 SASEGT. CDR3 residues: CAGGGLETQYF. CDR3 coding DNA: TGTGCGGGGGGGGGCTTGGAGACCCAGTACTTC.

J is TRBJ2-1 and V is TRBV28; TRBD1 aligns across 8 bases. V gave up 1 base and J gave up 6 bases; unmatched junction bases: 14. This CDR3 has 18 residues. The germline V gene encodes CDR1 MDHEN and CDR2 SYDVKM. The CDR3 DNA reads as TGTGCCAGCAGTTTATCATACTTACAGGGGGTAAGGGTCAATGAGCAGTTCTTC. It is translated as CASSLSYLQGVRVNEQFF.

Here the CDR3 reads CASSRTGHQETQYF. The CDR3 nucleotides read TGTGCCAGCAGCCGGACAGGACACCAAGAGACCCAGTACTTC. This rearrangement joins TRBV7-7 to TRBJ2-5, with TRBD1 identical over 7 bases. CDR1 and CDR2 from the germline V gene are SSHAT and FNYEAQ (reference sequence). V shed 5 bases, J shed 0 bases, and the junction held 3 bases outside the gene matches. The CDR3 consists of 14 residues.

The J gene is TRBJ1-5, the V gene TRBV20-1, with no clear D. V dropped 3 bases and J dropped 5 bases, with 5 bases sitting between them. The CDR3 consists of 11 residues. CDR1 DFQATT and CDR2 SNEGSKA come from the germline V gene (reference sequence). The CDR3 nucleotides read TGCAGTGCTAGGACCGATCAGCCCCAGCATTTT. It codes for CSARTDQPQHF.

This clonotype was seen more than once but under ten times. This sequence joins TRBV7-2 and TRBJ1-4; weak D call: TRBD1 (6 bases). The germline CDR1 and CDR2 sequences are SGHTA and FQGNSA. This CDR3 region has 15 residues. V gave up 5 bases and J gave up 7 bases, with 17 bases separating them. The CDR3 DNA reads as TGTGCCAGCAGCATTCAAGGGGGTGCTAGTGAAAAACTGTTTTTT. Residues: CASSIQGGASEKLFF. Full variable domain (missing parts from reference TRBV7-2 and TRBJ1-4): GAGVSQSPSNKVTEKGKDVELRCDPISGHTALYWYRQSLGQGLEFLIYFQGNSAPDKSGLPSDRFSAERTGGSVSTLTIQRTQQEDSAVYLCASSIQGGASEKLFFGSGTQLSVL.

The chain carries TRBV30 and TRBJ1-1, with D perhaps TRBD1 (5 bases). Trimming took off 7 bases at V and 1 base at J, with 7 bases between the two ends. Germline V CDR1 and CDR2: GTSNPN, SVGIG (reference sequence). CDR3 length: 11 amino acids. DNA of the CDR3: TGTGCCTACGGACAGAACACTGAAGCTTTCTTT. It specifies CAYGQNTEAFF.

This clonotype was seen a few times. This chain links TRBV7-9 with TRBJ1-1; 7 bases map to TRBD1. The CDR3 loop spans 13 amino acids. Unmatched junction bases numbered 6, after V lost 6 bases and J lost 5 bases. CDR1 and CDR2 (germline): SEHNR, FQNEAQ (reference sequence). CDR3: CASRVTGLTEAFF. For the CDR3, the DNA is TGTGCCAGCAGGGTGACAGGGTTGACTGAAGCTTTCTTT.